This T cell receptor beta chain came from a study of T cell clonotyping in hematopoietic cell transplantation. In the study overall: Cytoreduction preceded collection of pretransplant recipient samples.

This clone was seen just once. Antigen: not known. Overall study findings and caveats: At the given depth, recipient repertoires were over 97% de novo clonotypes. CD4 and CD8 repertoire contributions could not be separated without sorting. Graft donor and pretransplant recipient Inverse Simpson Index values predicted broader posttransplant TCR diversity.

Trimming shortened V by 5 bases and J by 14 bases, and 25 bases separated the two germline ends. The CDR3 has 16 residues. CDR1 is LNHDA, CDR2 SQIVND, per germline (reference sequence). The time point here: recipient sample about 28 days before transplant, after cytoreduction. TCRdb's copy holds only in-frame clones and misses some; the assay was immunoSEQ multiplex PCR. Of tens of thousands of clones listed, under 95% are singletons. The sequencing here drew on peripheral blood mononuclear cells, taken before stem cell transplant. The chain links TRBV19 to TRBJ1-6, with a weak D call TRBD1 (5 bases). The sequence derives from a man between 45 and 60 years old with acute myeloid leukemia. Some clones in this sample may be carry-over from other donors' samples. The DNA of the CDR3 is TGTGCCAGTAGTCCGGGGACGATCTTCGCAGGTTCGTCCCTCCACTTT. This gives the protein CASSPGTIFAGSSLHF. Drawing the rest from reference TRBV19 and TRBJ1-6, the complete variable domain is DGGITQSPKYLFRKEGQNVTLSCEQNLNHDAMYWYRQDPGQGLRLIYYSQIVNDFQKGDIAEGYSVSREKKESFPLTVTSAQKNPTAFYLCASSPGTIFAGSSLHFGNGTRLTVT.